This TCR beta chain appears in the sequencing data of a study of CD8 T cells in ankylosing spondylitis. Notes on the study in general: Some of the motif variants had earlier been found in reactive arthritis patients' fluid and blood.

TCRdb re-called the 5' RACE reads with MiXCR, one entry per CDR3 protein. The sample has approximately 180,000 distinct CDR3 sequences, around a sixth seen once; the top ten hold around 4.5%. The sample holds many counts of this clonotype. The antigen is undetermined. V shed 4 bases and J shed 7 bases, with 14 bases lying between them. The CDR3 loop spans 15 amino acids. Germline-derived CDR1 and CDR2 are SGHDN and FVKESK. The sequenced sample consisted of blood, either unsorted or a sorted T cell fraction (not recorded which). This TCR was recovered from a male donor aged 5-29 years with ankylosing spondylitis or in good health (not recorded which). The chain recombines TRBV14 with TRBJ1-6; D remains ambiguous. CDR3 sequence (DNA): TGTGCCAGCAGCCCTAGGGCCGGTCAAAATTCACCCCTCCACTTT. Translated, it gives CASSPRAGQNSPLHF.